This passage covers 18 T cell receptor beta chains from one sample sequenced in a study of cytomegalovirus exposure and HLA in healthy donors. The PCR had 60 Vbeta and 13 Jbeta primers. Libraries were prepared by immunoSEQ multiplex PCR; TCRdb keeps only in-frame clonotypes and omits some of them. This table has approximately 93,000 clones, about 78% appearing once. The sequencing sample was made of PBMCs. These receptors were taken from a woman in her 40s in good health and CMV-seronegative.

V and J are TRBV28 and TRBJ1-1; D unclear. Germline CDR1 MDHEN, CDR2 SYDVKM. The CDR3 extends over 14 amino acids. Trimming removed 1 base from V and 4 bases from J, with 10 bases in between. In DNA, the CDR3 is TGTGCCAGCAGTTTATTGGCAATACGCACTGAAGCTTTCTTT. Protein product: CASSLLAIRTEAFF.

The chain combines TRBV28 with TRBJ1-3; a weak D match, TRBD1 (6 bases). The CDR3 has 14 amino acids. Trimming took 1 base from V and 4 from J, leaving 8 bases between them. The V gene's germline CDR1 is MDHEN and CDR2 SYDVKM. The CDR3 region is CASSLSQGGNTIYF. CDR3 in DNA: TGTGCCAGCAGTTTATCCCAGGGGGGAAACACCATATATTTT.

This clone has just one count. The chain recombines TRBV20-1 with TRBJ2-5, with D possibly TRBD1 on 6 matching bases. From germline, CDR1 is DFQATT and CDR2 SNEGSKA (reference sequence). This CDR3 has 9 amino acids. CDR3 nucleotide sequence: TGCAGCGGGGCGAGGGGGCAGTACTTC. This encodes CSGARGQYF.

The rearrangement links TRBV11-2 to TRBJ2-2, with 13 positions matching TRBD2. The J segment lost 6 bases and the V segment lost 3 bases, leaving 4 bases of the junction unmatched. Germline CDR1 reads SGHAT; CDR2 reads FQNNGV. The CDR3 covers 16 residues. The CDR3 nucleotides are TGTGCCAGCAGCTTTAGGACTAGCGGGAGACCCGGGGAGCTGTTTTTT. Translated, it gives CASSFRTSGRPGELFF.

The CDR3 protein is CASSLLIAGASYNEQFF. In DNA form, the CDR3 reads TGCGCCAGCAGCTTGTTGATAGCGGGGGCCTCCTACAATGAGCAGTTCTTC. The J gene is TRBJ2-1, the V gene TRBV5-1, with 9 bases fitting TRBD2. CDR1 is SGHRS, CDR2 YFSETQ, per germline. With 1 base clipped from V and 0 bases from J, the junction kept 5 bases outside the gene matches. The CDR3 runs 17 residues.

By its share, this clone is medium-sized. V is TRBV7-9 and J is TRBJ1-4; D unclear. Trimming pared 4 bases from V and 11 bases from J, leaving 11 bases between. The germline CDR1 and CDR2 sequences are SEHNR and FQNEAQ (reference sequence). The CDR3 spans 12 residues. For the CDR3, the DNA is TGTGCCAGCAGCTCGTCCCCCGGGAAACTGTTTTTT. It specifies CASSSSPGKLFF.

The CDR3 loop is CASSRDRVSNQPQHF. The DNA of the CDR3 is TGTGCCAGTAGCAGGGACAGGGTTTCTAATCAGCCCCAGCATTTT. This chain joins TRBV19 and TRBJ1-5, with 9 bases that match TRBD1. CDR3 size: 15 residues. Germline V gene data show CDR1 as LNHDA and CDR2 as SQIVND (reference sequence). Trimming took 6 bases from V and 4 from J; bases not matched to a gene: 7.

The V and J genes are TRBV20-1 and TRBJ2-1; D unresolved. V lost 3 bases, J lost 8 bases, and 5 bases lay in between. The germline V gene has CDR1 DFQATT and CDR2 SNEGSKA (reference sequence). The CDR3 has 10 residues. CDR3 in amino acids: CSASSHEQFF. CDR3 DNA sequence: TGCAGTGCTAGTAGCCATGAGCAGTTCTTC.

This clone was seen a few times. The gene calls are TRBV6-1 and TRBJ1-1, with D possibly TRBD1 on 5 matching bases. Germline CDR1 is MNHNS and CDR2 is SASEGT. There are 16 residues in the CDR3. Trimming cost V 6 bases and J 1 base, with 18 bases left between them. The CDR3 reads CASSESLGGRNTEAFF. The CDR3 nucleotides are TGTGCCAGCAGCGAAAGCCTCGGGGGACGGAACACTGAAGCTTTCTTT.

CDR3 nucleotide sequence: TGTGCCAGCAGTCCCCTCTTGGACAGGCGACAGGGGGGGGAGCTGTTTTTT. As protein: CASSPLLDRRQGGELFF. The chain links TRBV28 to TRBJ2-2; 8 bases align to TRBD1. Germline V CDR1 and CDR2: MDHEN, SYDVKM. The CDR3 length is 17 residues. Unmatched junction bases numbered 16, after V lost 5 bases and J lost 8 bases.

The genes are TRBV27 and TRBJ2-1; 7 bases match TRBD2. The CDR3 is made up of 13 amino acids. Trimming at V came to 5 bases and at J to 7 bases, leaving 5 bases not matched to a gene. CDR1 and CDR2 from the germline V gene are MNHEY and SMNVEV (reference sequence). The CDR3 DNA reads as TGTGCCAGCAGTGCCCTACTAGCGAATGAGCAGTTCTTC. Residues: CASSALLANEQFF.

To note about this clone: An end of the junction does not agree with germline; a read error may underlie this. V usage is TRBV10-1 and J usage is TRBJ2-1, with D possibly being TRBD2 (6 bases). The CDR3 is 13 amino acids. Germline V lookup: CDR1 WNHNN, CDR2 SYGVQD (reference sequence). This CDR3 reads CASSSGTYTEQFF. The CDR3, as DNA: TGCGCCAGCAGTTCGGGGACTTACACTGAGCAGTTCTTC.

The chain recombines TRBV7-9 with TRBJ2-7; D perhaps matches TRBD2 (7 bases). CDR1 is SEHNR and CDR2 is FQNEAQ in the germline V gene (reference sequence). The CDR3 length is 14 residues. Trimming removed 3 bases from V and 5 bases from J, with 14 bases in between. This CDR3 reads CASSFPGGQDEQYF. The CDR3 DNA is TGTGCCAGCAGCTTCCCCGGGGGGCAGGACGAGCAGTACTTC. The complete variable domain, with remaining parts taken from reference TRBV7-9 and TRBJ2-7, reads DTGVSQNPRHKITKRGQNVTFRCDPISEHNRLYWYRQTLGQGPEFLTYFQNEAQLEKSRLLSDRFSAERPKGSFSTLEIQRTEQGDSAMYLCASSFPGGQDEQYFGPGTRLTVT.

The rearrangement links TRBV5-6 to TRBJ1-1; 9 positions agree with TRBD1. Unmatched junction bases numbered 17, after V lost 4 bases and J lost 10 bases. The CDR3 is 16 residues long. Germline V CDR1 and CDR2: SGHDT, YYEEEE. The CDR3 protein is CASSPGVRTGVLGAFF. CDR3 coding DNA: TGTGCCAGCAGCCCCGGAGTTCGGACAGGGGTGCTTGGAGCTTTCTTT. The full variable domain, in which reference TRBV5-6 and TRBJ1-1 provide the parts outside the CDR3, is DAGVTQSPTHLIKTRGQQVTLRCSPKSGHDTVSWYQQALGQGPQFIFQYYEEEERQRGNFPDRFSGHQFPNYSSELNVNALLLGDSALYLCASSPGVRTGVLGAFFGQGTRLTVV.

A remark on this clone: An end of the junction does not agree with germline; a read error may underlie this. This chain links TRBV6-1 with TRBJ2-1, with no clear D. The germline V gene encodes CDR1 MNHNS and CDR2 SASEGT. CDR3 length: 12 amino acids. This CDR3 reads CASNEYYNEQFF. The CDR3 nucleotides are TGTGCCAGCAATGAATATTACAATGAGCAGTTCTTC.

This clone is a singleton in its sample. This chain links TRBV28 with TRBJ2-5; the match to TRBD1 covers 9 bases. The CDR3 runs 16 residues. After removal of 2 bases from V and 4 bases from J, the junction contained 8 bases not matched to a gene. CDR1 is MDHEN, CDR2 SYDVKM, per germline. This CDR3 is CASSLRGTGSRETQYF. The DNA of the CDR3 is TGTGCCAGCAGTTTAAGGGGGACAGGGAGTCGAGAGACCCAGTACTTC.

V is TRBV11-2 and J is TRBJ2-1; 9 bases are shared with TRBD2. The CDR3 sequence is 18 residues long. The trim removed 1 base at V and 0 bases at J, leaving 7 bases unmatched. Germline V gene data show CDR1 as SGHAT and CDR2 as FQNNGV. CDR3 amino acids: CASSLVRLAATSYNEQFF. The CDR3 region has the DNA TGTGCCAGCAGCTTAGTAAGACTAGCGGCGACCTCCTACAATGAGCAGTTCTTC.

This chain connects TRBV11-3 to TRBJ2-2, with D uncertain. The germline V and J ends were trimmed by 2 bases and 7 bases, with 14 bases remaining between them. Germline V gives CDR1 SGHNT, CDR2 YENEEA. The CDR3 totals 15 residues. CDR3 residues: CASSLTAGRYGELFF. As DNA, the CDR3 is TGTGCCAGCAGCTTAACGGCAGGCCGTTACGGGGAGCTGTTTTTT. The full variable domain, in which reference TRBV11-3 and TRBJ2-2 provide the parts outside the CDR3, is EAGVVQSPRYKIIEKKQPVAFWCNPISGHNTLYWYLQNLGQGPELLIRYENEEAVDDSQLPKDRFSAERLKGVDSTLKIQPAELGDSAVYLCASSLTAGRYGELFFGEGSRLTVL.